This T cell receptor beta chain was obtained from a study of CD8 T cells in Susac syndrome. Study-wide results and limits: It was acknowledged in the study that its TCR sequencing and HLA analysis involved a relatively small number of individuals.

Comment on this clonotype: Its antigen is not known.

The ends were cut back, 2 bases at V and 4 bases at J, with 14 bases in the middle. Per germline, CDR1 MGHDK and CDR2 SYGVNS. This CDR3 spans 15 amino acids. Reverse transcription of roughly 0.45 to 1 ug RNA was carried out with random hexamers. Across 54 Vbeta and 13 Jbeta, TCR beta CDR3 was amplified with immunoSEQ multiplex PCR. TCRdb called the immunoSEQ multiplex PCR reads again in MiXCR, with one record for every CDR3 protein. In the table there are around 150,000 distinct CDR3 sequences, approximately 95% of which are singletons. TEMRA cells underwent FACS enrichment and CD8+ and CD4+ T cells underwent negative isolation.

Sequencing used CD4+ T cells from PBMCs. V is TRBV25-1 and J is TRBJ1-2; D is unresolved. This clonotype was obtained from a human donor with Susac syndrome. The CDR3 DNA is TGTGCCAGCAGTGAAGGGGAGGGAAACCTCTATGGCTACACCTTC. It specifies CASSEGEGNLYGYTF.